The 20 T cell receptor beta chains listed next were all sequenced from one sample in a study of circulating CD8 cells and anti-PD-1 response in melanoma. Four subsets defined by PD-1 and/or TIGIT were sorted from live CD3+CD8+TCRalphabeta+ cells. Each library started from 15 ng of total RNA using the QIAseq Immune Repertoire TCR panel. MiXCR was run by TCRdb on the reads, yielding one entry per CDR3 protein. The table lists 560 or so distinct CDR3 sequences, 5% to 7.5% of them singletons. This specimen consisted of CD8+ T cells from PBMCs, obtained at baseline or after one month of anti-PD-1 therapy (not recorded which). The source of these receptors is a human donor with melanoma.

In this sample, this clonotype is large (0.1 to 1%). The J gene is TRBJ2-7, the V gene TRBV7-3; D might be TRBD2 (6 bases). Germline V gene sequence: CDR1 SGHTA, CDR2 FQGTGA. V dropped 0 bases and J dropped 5 bases, with 14 bases sitting between them. CDR3 length equals 15 residues. The CDR3 spells CASSLTGGQRDEQYF. CDR3 in DNA: TGTGCCAGCAGCTTAACGGGGGGTCAGCGTGACGAGCAGTACTTC.

This clonotype is labeled as medium-sized (0.01 to 0.1%). The CDR3 sequence: CASSLQSSGVNEQFF. In DNA form, the CDR3 reads TGTGCCAGCAGCTTACAGTCTAGCGGAGTCAATGAGCAGTTCTTC. This chain joins TRBV7-2 and TRBJ2-1; TRBD2 matches at 7 bases. The germline V gene has CDR1 SGHTA and CDR2 FQGNSA. This CDR3 region has 15 residues. The trim removed 2 bases at V and 6 bases at J, leaving 7 bases unmatched.

In this sample, this clonotype is medium-sized. The chain carries TRBV29-1 and TRBJ2-3; no clear D. In germline, CDR1 is SQVTM, CDR2 ANQGSEA. Trimming cost V 2 bases and J 4 bases, with 16 bases left between them. The CDR3 sequence is 15 residues long. CDR3 sequence (DNA): TGCAGCGTTGAACAAGGATTGAGCTTCCCAGATACGCAGTATTTT. Protein: CSVEQGLSFPDTQYF.

This clonotype is labeled large. The chain is built from TRBV27 and TRBJ2-7, with D hard to call. CDR1 is MNHEY and CDR2 is SMNVEV in the germline V gene (reference sequence). This CDR3 region has 11 residues. V lost 7 bases and J 6 bases, leaving 10 bases between the germline ends. The chain's CDR3 is CASISQSEQYF. The CDR3 DNA reads TGTGCCAGCATCTCTCAAAGCGAGCAGTACTTC.

This clonotype came up a few times. It may be a read error: a sequence one base away is much more abundant. V gene TRBV2 combines with J gene TRBJ2-1, with TRBD2 identical over 7 bases. The CDR3 is 15 amino acids. Germline V lookup: CDR1 SNHLY, CDR2 FYNNEI. DNA for the CDR3: TGTGCCAGCAATCCCCCTAGCGGAACCTACAATGAGCAGTCCTTC. This encodes CASNPPSGTYNEQSF.

This clonotype is termed medium-sized. This may come from a read error, since a much larger clone is one base off. The chain joins TRBV5-1 to TRBJ2-7; D not resolved. The CDR3 is made up of 14 amino acids. The germline V gene encodes CDR1 SGHRS and CDR2 YFSETQ. Trimming cost V 0 bases and J 6 bases, with 13 bases left between them. The CDR3 region is CASSLGRETCEQYF. For the CDR3, the DNA is TGCGCCAGCAGCTTGGGTCGAGAAACCTGCGAGCAGTACTTC.

To note about this clonotype: It may be a read error: a sequence one base away is much more abundant. V usage is TRBV19 and J usage is TRBJ2-3; 7 nucleotides agree with TRBD2. This CDR3 is 14 amino acids long. Per germline, CDR1 LNHDA and CDR2 SQIVND (reference sequence). The CDR3 DNA reads as TGTGCGTCCCGGGAGGCAGGGAACGCAGATACGCAGTATTTT. Amino acid sequence: CASREAGNADTQYF.

By sample share, this clonotype is large (0.1 to 1%). The V and J genes are TRBV5-8 and TRBJ2-1; TRBD1 matches 11 bases. CDR3 length equals 17 residues. V lost 2 bases, J lost 1 base, and 5 bases stayed unmatched. Germline-derived CDR1 and CDR2 are SGHTS and YDEGEE. Written as DNA, the CDR3 is TGTGCCAGCAGCTTTCCTGGACAGGGGGCTTCCTACAATGAGCAGTTCTTC. Encoded protein: CASSFPGQGASYNEQFF. The full variable domain, its missing parts supplied by reference TRBV5-8 and TRBJ2-1, is EAGVTQSPTHLIKTRGQQATLRCSPISGHTSVYWYQQALGLGLQFLLWYDEGEERNRGNFPPRFSGRQFPNYSSELNVNALELEDSALYLCASSFPGQGASYNEQFFGPGTRLTVL.

Within the sample, this clonotype is large. CDR3 amino acids: CASSETASYEQYF. CDR3 nucleotides: TGTGCCAGCAGTGAGACGGCATCCTACGAGCAGTACTTC. The J gene is TRBJ2-7, the V gene TRBV7-2; no definite D call. The V gene's germline CDR1 is SGHTA and CDR2 FQGNSA. The CDR3 consists of 13 residues. V shed 6 bases and J shed 1 base, with 10 bases lying between them.

This clonotype is medium-sized (0.01 to 0.1%) within its sample. The chain is built from TRBV29-1 and TRBJ2-5, with TRBD1 matching 10 bases. This CDR3 has 14 residues. The germline V gene encodes CDR1 SQVTM and CDR2 ANQGSEA. The ends lost 6 bases at V and 5 bases at J; junction bases unmatched: 9. The CDR3 bases are TGCAGCGTAGTGGGACAGGGGTTTTGGGAGACCCAGTACTTC. Residues: CSVVGQGFWETQYF.

This clonotype is judged medium-sized. J is TRBJ1-2 and V is TRBV19, with TRBD1 identical over 10 bases. After removal of 3 bases from V and 3 bases from J, the junction contained 7 bases not matched to a gene. Germline V gives CDR1 LNHDA, CDR2 SQIVND (reference sequence). This CDR3 has 16 amino acids. CDR3 DNA: TGTGCCAGTAGTATGGTGGGGACAGGGGACTACTATGGCTACACCTTC. Its translation is CASSMVGTGDYYGYTF. The full variable domain, its missing parts supplied by reference TRBV19 and TRBJ1-2, is DGGITQSPKYLFRKEGQNVTLSCEQNLNHDAMYWYRQDPGQGLRLIYYSQIVNDFQKGDIAEGYSVSREKKESFPLTVTSAQKNPTAFYLCASSMVGTGDYYGYTFGSGTRLTVV.

This clonotype ranks as medium-sized. The chain combines TRBV28 with TRBJ2-7, with D possibly matching TRBD1 (6 bases). Germline V gives CDR1 MDHEN, CDR2 SYDVKM. The CDR3 has 18 residues. V lost 3 bases to trimming and J lost 6 bases, with 27 bases between them. CDR3: CASSFGQLDSAARVEQYF. DNA of the CDR3: TGTGCCAGCAGTTTCGGACAGTTAGATAGCGCGGCTAGAGTCGAGCAGTACTTC. Variable domain in full (rest from reference TRBV28 and TRBJ2-7): DVKVTQSSRYLVKRTGEKVFLECVQDMDHENMFWYRQDPGLGLRLIYFSYDVKMKEKGDIPEGYSVSREKKERFSLILESASTNQTSMYLCASSFGQLDSAARVEQYFGPGTRLTVT.

Relative to its sample, this clonotype is large. The CDR3 DNA sequence: TGTGCCAGCTCAAAAGCAGGATACTCCTACAATGAGCAGTTCTTC. Residues: CASSKAGYSYNEQFF. The chain couples TRBV18 to TRBJ2-1; no firm D call. Looked up from germline, CDR1 is KGHSH and CDR2 is LQKENI. The V end lost 5 bases, the J end lost 0 bases, and 11 bases lay between the germline ends. CDR3 length equals 15 residues. The full variable domain, its missing parts supplied by reference TRBV18 and TRBJ2-1, is NAGVMQNPRHLVRRRGQEARLRCSPMKGHSHVYWYRQLPEEGLKFMVYLQKENIIDESGMPKERFSAEFPKEGPSILRIQQVVRGDSAAYFCASSKAGYSYNEQFFGPGTRLTVL.

Sample share makes this clonotype large (0.1 to 1%). The chain is built from TRBV7-6 and TRBJ2-1; D is ambiguous. V dropped 1 base and J dropped 5 bases, with 6 bases sitting between them. Germline V gene data show CDR1 as SGHVS and CDR2 as FNYEAQ. This CDR3 spans 13 amino acids. Here the CDR3 reads CASSLDGHNEQFF. CDR3 DNA: TGTGCCAGCAGCTTAGATGGGCACAATGAGCAGTTCTTC.

By frequency in the sample, this clonotype is large. V is TRBV2 and J is TRBJ2-3; TRBD2 is a possible D gene (7 bases). This CDR3 has 14 amino acids. Trimming pared 8 bases from V and 1 base from J, leaving 13 bases between. Germline values: CDR1 SNHLY, CDR2 FYNNEI. CDR3 sequence (DNA): TGTGCCAGCGAGGGGGGGAGAGGCACAGATACGCAGTATTTT. It specifies CASEGGRGTDTQYF.

This clonotype is judged large (0.1 to 1%). The chain is built from TRBV7-2 and TRBJ2-1; 12 bases align to TRBD2. CDR1 SGHTA and CDR2 FQGNSA come from the germline V gene. The CDR3 totals 14 residues. With V trimmed by 8 bases and J by 4 bases, 3 bases remained unmatched. CDR3 nucleotides: TGTGCCAGCGGGGGACTAGCGGGTTACAATGAGCAGTTCTTC. This codes for CASGGLAGYNEQFF. The whole variable domain, remainder taken from reference TRBV7-2 and TRBJ2-1, is GAGVSQSPSNKVTEKGKDVELRCDPISGHTALYWYRQSLGQGLEFLIYFQGNSAPDKSGLPSDRFSAERTGGSVSTLTIQRTQQEDSAVYLCASGGLAGYNEQFFGPGTRLTVL.

Notes on this clonotype: This sequence is one base from a far larger clone and is likely a read error. The chain joins TRBV14 to TRBJ2-1; D not certain. The tail of the sequence fits TRBJ2-7 better, so the J call may be wrong. The length of the CDR3 is 12 residues. CDR1 and CDR2 (germline): SGHDN, FVKESK. This CDR3 reads CASSPANYGQYF. DNA of the CDR3: TGTGCCAGCAGCCCGGCGAACTACGGGCAGTACTTC.

This clonotype qualifies as large. The J gene is TRBJ1-2, the V gene TRBV5-5; 7 positions match TRBD1. CDR1 SGHKS and CDR2 YYEKEE come from the germline V gene (reference sequence). CDR3 length equals 14 residues. Germline trimming cut 0 bases from V and 3 bases from J; bases unmatched to any gene: 2. In nucleotides, the CDR3 is TGTGCCAGCAGCTTGGGACAGGGCGACTATGGCTACACCTTC. Translation gives CASSLGQGDYGYTF.

This clonotype is labeled large. The chain couples TRBV29-1 to TRBJ2-1, with TRBD2 as a possible D gene (7 bases). Per the germline V gene, CDR1 is SQVTM and CDR2 is ANQGSEA. The V end lost 1 base, the J end lost 3 bases, and 13 bases lay between the germline ends. The CDR3 length is 15 residues. CDR3 bases: TGCAGCGTTGAAGCGTCCGGGGGGCTCTACAATGAGCAGTTCTTC. It translates to CSVEASGGLYNEQFF.

This clonotype rates as medium-sized. The V call is TRBV19, the J call TRBJ1-1; 7 nucleotides align to TRBD1. The germline CDR1 and CDR2 sequences are LNHDA and SQIVND (reference sequence). This CDR3 is built from 14 residues. The trim removed 7 bases at V and 2 bases at J, leaving 7 bases unmatched. The CDR3 reads CASILGGANTEAFF. The CDR3 DNA is TGTGCCAGTATCCTAGGGGGCGCAAACACTGAAGCTTTCTTT.